This T cell receptor (beta chain) comes out of a study of T cell responses to AZD1222 COVID-19 vaccine. V was pared by 0 bases and J by 4 bases, with 2 bases of the junction left unmatched. CDR1 and CDR2 (germline): MNHNY, SVGAGI (reference sequence). This CDR3 spans 15 amino acids. TCRdb keeps only in-frame clones here, not all; method: immunoSEQ multiplex PCR. The profile shows around 130,000 clones, under 95% of them singletons. The receptor was derived from an adult who received the MenACWY meningococcal vaccine as a control. The rearrangement links TRBV6-6 to TRBJ2-2; 7 nucleotides line up with TRBD2. The sequenced sample was peripheral blood, obtained 28 days after the second dose of the MenACWY control vaccine. CDR3 in amino acids: CASSYSGLSTGELFF. In DNA form, the CDR3 reads TGTGCCAGCAGTTACTCGGGACTATCCACCGGGGAGCTGTTTTTT.